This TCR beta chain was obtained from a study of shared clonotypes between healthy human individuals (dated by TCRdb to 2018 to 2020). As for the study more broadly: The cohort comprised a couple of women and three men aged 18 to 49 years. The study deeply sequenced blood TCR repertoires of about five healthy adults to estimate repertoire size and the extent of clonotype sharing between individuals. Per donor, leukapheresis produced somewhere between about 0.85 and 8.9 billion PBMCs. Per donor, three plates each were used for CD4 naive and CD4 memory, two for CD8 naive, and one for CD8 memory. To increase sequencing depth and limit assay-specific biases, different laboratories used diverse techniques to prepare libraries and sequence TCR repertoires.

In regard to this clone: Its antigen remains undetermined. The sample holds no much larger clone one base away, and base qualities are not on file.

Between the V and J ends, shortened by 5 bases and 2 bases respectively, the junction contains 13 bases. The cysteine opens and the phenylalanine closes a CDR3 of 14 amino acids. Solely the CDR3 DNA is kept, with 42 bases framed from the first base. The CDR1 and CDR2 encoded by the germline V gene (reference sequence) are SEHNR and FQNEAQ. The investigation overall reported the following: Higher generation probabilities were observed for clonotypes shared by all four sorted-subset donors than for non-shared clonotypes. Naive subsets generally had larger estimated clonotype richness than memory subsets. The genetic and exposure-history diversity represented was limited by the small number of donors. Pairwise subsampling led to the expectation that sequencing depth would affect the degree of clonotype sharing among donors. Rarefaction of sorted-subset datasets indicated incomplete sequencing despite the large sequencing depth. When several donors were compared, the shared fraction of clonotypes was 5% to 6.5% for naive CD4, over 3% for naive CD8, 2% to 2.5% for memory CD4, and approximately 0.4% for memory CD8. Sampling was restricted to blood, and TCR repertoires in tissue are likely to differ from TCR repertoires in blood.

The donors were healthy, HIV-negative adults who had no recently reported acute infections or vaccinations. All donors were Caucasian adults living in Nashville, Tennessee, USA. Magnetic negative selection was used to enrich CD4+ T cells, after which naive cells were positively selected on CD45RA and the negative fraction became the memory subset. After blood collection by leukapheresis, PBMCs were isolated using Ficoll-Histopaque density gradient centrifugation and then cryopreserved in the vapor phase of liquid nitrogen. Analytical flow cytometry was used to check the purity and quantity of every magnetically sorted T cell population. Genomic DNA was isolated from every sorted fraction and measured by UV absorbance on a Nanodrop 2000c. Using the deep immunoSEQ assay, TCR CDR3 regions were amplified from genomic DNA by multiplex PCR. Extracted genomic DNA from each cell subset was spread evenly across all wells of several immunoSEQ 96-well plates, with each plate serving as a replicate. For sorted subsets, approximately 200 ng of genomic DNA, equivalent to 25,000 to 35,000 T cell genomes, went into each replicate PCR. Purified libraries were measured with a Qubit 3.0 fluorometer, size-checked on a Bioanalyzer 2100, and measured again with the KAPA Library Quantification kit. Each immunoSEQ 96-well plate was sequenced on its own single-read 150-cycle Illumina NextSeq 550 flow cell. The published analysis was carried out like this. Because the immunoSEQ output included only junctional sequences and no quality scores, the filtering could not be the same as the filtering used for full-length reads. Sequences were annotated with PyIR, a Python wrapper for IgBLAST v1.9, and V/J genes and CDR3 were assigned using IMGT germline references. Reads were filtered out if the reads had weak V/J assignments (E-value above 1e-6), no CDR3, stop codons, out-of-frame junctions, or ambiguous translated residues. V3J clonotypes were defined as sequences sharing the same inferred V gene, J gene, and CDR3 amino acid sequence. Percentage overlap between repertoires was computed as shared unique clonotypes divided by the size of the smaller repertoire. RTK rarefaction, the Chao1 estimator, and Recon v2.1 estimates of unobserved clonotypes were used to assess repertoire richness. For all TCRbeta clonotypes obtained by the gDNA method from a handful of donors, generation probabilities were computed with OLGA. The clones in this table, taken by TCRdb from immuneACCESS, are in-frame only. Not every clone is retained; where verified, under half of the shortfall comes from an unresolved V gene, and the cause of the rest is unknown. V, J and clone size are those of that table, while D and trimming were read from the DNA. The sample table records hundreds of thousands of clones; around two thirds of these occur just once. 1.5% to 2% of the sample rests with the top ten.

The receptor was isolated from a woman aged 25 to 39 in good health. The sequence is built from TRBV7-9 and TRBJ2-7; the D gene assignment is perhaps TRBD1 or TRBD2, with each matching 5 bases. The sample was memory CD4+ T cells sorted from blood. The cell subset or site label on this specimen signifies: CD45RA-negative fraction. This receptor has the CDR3 CASSLEGLTYEQYF. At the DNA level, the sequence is TGTGCCAGCAGCCTAGAGGGGTTGACCTACGAGCAGTACTTC.